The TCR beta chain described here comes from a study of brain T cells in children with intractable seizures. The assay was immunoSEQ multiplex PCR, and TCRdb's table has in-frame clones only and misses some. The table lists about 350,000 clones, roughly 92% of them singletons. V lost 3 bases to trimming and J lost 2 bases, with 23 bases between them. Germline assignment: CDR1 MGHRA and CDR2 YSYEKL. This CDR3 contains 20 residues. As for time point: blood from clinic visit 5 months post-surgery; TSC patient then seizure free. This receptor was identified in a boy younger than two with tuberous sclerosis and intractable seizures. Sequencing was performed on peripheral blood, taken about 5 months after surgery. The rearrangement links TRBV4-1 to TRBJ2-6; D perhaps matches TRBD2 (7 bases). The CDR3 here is CASSHHPPGGATPGANVLTF. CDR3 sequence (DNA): TGCGCCAGCAGCCACCACCCGCCGGGGGGCGCAACTCCTGGGGCCAACGTCCTGACTTTC.